The 2 T cell receptor beta chains below were found in one sample sequenced in a study of blood T cell repertoires in COVID-19. Assay used: immunoSEQ multiplex PCR; TCRdb lists only in-frame clones, some missing. The table has some 350,000 clones, 83% seen once. What was sequenced was peripheral blood. These receptors were taken from a man aged 25 to 40 with active or convalescent COVID-19.

This clone came up once. This chain uses TRBV7-6 with TRBJ2-1; 10 bases match TRBD1. This CDR3 spans 15 amino acids. Germline V gives CDR1 SGHVS, CDR2 FNYEAQ. V shed 5 bases and J 4 bases; nucleotides not matched to a gene: 5. The CDR3 DNA reads as TGTGCCAGCAGCAAGACAGGGGGCTTGTACAATGAGCAGTTCTTC. As protein: CASSKTGGLYNEQFF.

The chain is built from TRBV18 and TRBJ2-1; 7 positions agree with TRBD1. This CDR3 is built from 15 residues. The ends lost 3 bases at V and 4 bases at J; junction bases unmatched: 6. From germline, CDR1 is KGHSH and CDR2 LQKENI. The DNA for the CDR3 is TGTGCCAGCTCACCCATCCGGGACAGTTACAATGAGCAGTTCTTC. As protein: CASSPIRDSYNEQFF.